The clone carrying this T cell receptor (beta chain) was seen many times. The sample originates from a study of CD8+CD57+ T cells in acquired aplastic anemia. It was genomic DNA that served as the template for profiling TCR beta VDJ and CDR3. TCRdb recomputed calls from the reads with MiXCR, one row per CDR3 protein. The sample has 150,000 to 200,000 distinct CDR3 sequences; around 48% are singletons. This CDR3 is built from 16 residues. Germline V gene sequence: CDR1 KGHDR, CDR2 SFDVKD. Trimming took 4 bases from V and 4 from J, leaving 18 bases between them. Sequencing was done on patients that had shown CD8+CD57+ cell expansion by flow cytometry.

The sample comprised sorted CD4+, CD8+, or CD8+CD57+ T cells (not recorded which) from PBMCs. This receptor was taken from a human donor with aplastic anemia. The rearrangement joins TRBV24-1 to TRBJ1-2; tentatively, D is TRBD1 (6 bases). CDR3 DNA: TGTGCCACCAGTGAACGCGGACAGTCGGGGTCCTATGGCTACACCTTC. Protein: CATSERGQSGSYGYTF.